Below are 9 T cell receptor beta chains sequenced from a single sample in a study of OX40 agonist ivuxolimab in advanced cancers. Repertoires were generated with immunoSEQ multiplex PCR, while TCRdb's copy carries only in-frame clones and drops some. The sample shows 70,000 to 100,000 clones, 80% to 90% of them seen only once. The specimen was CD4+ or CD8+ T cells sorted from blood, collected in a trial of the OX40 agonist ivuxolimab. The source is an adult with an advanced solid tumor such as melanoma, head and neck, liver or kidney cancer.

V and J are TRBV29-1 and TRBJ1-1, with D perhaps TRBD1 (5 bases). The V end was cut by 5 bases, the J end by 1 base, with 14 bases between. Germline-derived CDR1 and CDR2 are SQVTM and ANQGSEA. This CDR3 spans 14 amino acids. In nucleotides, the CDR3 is TGCAGCGTTCAGAGGCCAGGGAGGAACACTGAAGCTTTCTTT. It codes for CSVQRPGRNTEAFF.

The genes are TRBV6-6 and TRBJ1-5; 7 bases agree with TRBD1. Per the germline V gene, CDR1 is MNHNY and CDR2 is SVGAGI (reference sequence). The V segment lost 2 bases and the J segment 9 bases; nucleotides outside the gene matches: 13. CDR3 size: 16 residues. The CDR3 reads CASSYPQGRGPGPQHF. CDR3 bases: TGTGCCAGCAGTTACCCCCAGGGGAGGGGGCCTGGGCCCCAGCATTTT.

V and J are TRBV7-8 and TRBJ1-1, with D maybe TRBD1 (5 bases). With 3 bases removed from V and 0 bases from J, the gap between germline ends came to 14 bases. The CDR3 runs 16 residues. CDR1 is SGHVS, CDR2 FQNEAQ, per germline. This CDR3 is CASSFQGTRMNTEAFF. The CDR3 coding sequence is TGTGCCAGCAGCTTCCAAGGGACCCGGATGAACACTGAAGCTTTCTTT.

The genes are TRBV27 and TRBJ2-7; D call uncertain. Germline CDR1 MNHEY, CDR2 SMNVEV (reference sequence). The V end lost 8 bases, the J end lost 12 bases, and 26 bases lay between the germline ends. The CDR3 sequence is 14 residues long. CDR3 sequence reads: CASVTRHPIIYRYV. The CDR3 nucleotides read TGTGCCAGCGTTACGCGTCACCCGATTATTTACCGGTACGTC.

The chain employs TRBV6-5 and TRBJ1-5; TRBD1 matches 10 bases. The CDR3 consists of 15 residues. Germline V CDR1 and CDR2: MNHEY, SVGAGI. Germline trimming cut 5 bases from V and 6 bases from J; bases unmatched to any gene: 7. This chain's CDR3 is CASSTRDRGRQPQHF. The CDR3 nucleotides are TGTGCCAGCAGTACACGTGACAGGGGGCGTCAGCCCCAGCATTTT.

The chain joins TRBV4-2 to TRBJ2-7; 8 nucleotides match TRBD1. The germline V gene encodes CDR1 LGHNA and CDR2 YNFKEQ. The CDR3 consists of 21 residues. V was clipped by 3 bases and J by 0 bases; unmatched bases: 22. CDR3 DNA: TGTGCCAGCAGCCACCAATTAGGGGCAGGGGGCCCGAGCTCATACTCCTACGAGCAGTACTTC. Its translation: CASSHQLGAGGPSSYSYEQYF.

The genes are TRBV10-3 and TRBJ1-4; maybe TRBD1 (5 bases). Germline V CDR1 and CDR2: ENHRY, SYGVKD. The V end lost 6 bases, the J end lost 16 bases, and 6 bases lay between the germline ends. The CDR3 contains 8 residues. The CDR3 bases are TGTGCCATCAGGGGGGGGTTTTTT. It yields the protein CAIRGGFF.

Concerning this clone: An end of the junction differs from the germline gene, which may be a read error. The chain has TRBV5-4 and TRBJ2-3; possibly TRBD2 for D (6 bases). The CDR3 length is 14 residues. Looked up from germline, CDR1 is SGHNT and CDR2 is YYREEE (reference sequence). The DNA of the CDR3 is TGTGCCAGCAGCTCCGGACTAAGCACGGATACGCAGTATTTT. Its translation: CASSSGLSTDTQYF.

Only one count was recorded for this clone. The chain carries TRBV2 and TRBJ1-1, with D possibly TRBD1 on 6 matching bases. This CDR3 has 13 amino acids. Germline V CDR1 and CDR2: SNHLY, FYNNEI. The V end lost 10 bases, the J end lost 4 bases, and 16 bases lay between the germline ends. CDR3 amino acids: CATHREGSTEAFF. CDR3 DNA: TGTGCCACCCACAGGGAAGGGAGCACTGAAGCTTTCTTT. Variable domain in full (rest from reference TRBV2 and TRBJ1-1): EPEVTQTPSHQVTQMGQEVILRCVPISNHLYFYWYRQILGQKVEFLVSFYNNEISEKSEIFDDQFSVERPDGSNFTLKIRSTKLEDSAMYFCATHREGSTEAFFGQGTRLTVV.